This section outlines one T cell receptor (beta chain) sequence together with its context. This sample is drawn from a study of blood T cell repertoires in COVID-19. As processed by the authors: Estimation of nucleated cell counts was performed using reference gene primer amplification. Data came from immunoSEQ multiplex PCR; TCRdb stores just in-frame clones and leaves some out. The V and J calls and the clone size are those of that table, but D and trimming were determined from the DNA. The sample shows some 65,000 clones, around 80% of them seen only once. The CDR3 loop spans 14 amino acids. V lost 5 bases, J lost 5 bases, and 7 bases stayed unmatched. The germline CDR1 and CDR2 sequences are MNHEY and SMNVEV (reference sequence).

This chain links TRBV27 with TRBJ2-3, with 7 bases fitting TRBD2. The sample taken for sequencing was peripheral blood. The clonotype was recovered from a human donor in a cohort sampled during active COVID-19. The CDR3 is CASSRTGGLDTQYF. The CDR3 nucleotides are TGTGCCAGCAGTCGTACGGGAGGCTTAGATACGCAGTATTTT.